This entry features one T cell receptor (beta chain) sequence. The antigen remains undetermined. Profiled with immunoSEQ multiplex PCR; TCRdb holds only in-frame clones, not every one. The sample includes about 120,000 clones, around nine tenths of them seen just once. The CDR3 loop spans 13 amino acids. Trimming stripped 3 bases from V and 2 bases from J, with 7 bases between. Per the germline V gene, CDR1 is LNHDA and CDR2 is SQIVND (reference sequence). The source of the sample is a study of graft-versus-host responses after intestinal transplantation. Whole-study findings and limits: Detection of GvH clones occurred in recipient marrow, and some had their first appearance in ileum or blood.

The clonotype was recovered from a human donor who received an intestinal transplant. This rearrangement joins TRBV19 to TRBJ1-1; no clear D. The sample was unstimulated CD4+ T cells sorted from spleen or lymph node cells, taken before intestinal transplant. DNA for the CDR3: TGTGCCAGTAGTATGCTAGCAAACACTGAAGCTTTCTTT. It yields the protein CASSMLANTEAFF.